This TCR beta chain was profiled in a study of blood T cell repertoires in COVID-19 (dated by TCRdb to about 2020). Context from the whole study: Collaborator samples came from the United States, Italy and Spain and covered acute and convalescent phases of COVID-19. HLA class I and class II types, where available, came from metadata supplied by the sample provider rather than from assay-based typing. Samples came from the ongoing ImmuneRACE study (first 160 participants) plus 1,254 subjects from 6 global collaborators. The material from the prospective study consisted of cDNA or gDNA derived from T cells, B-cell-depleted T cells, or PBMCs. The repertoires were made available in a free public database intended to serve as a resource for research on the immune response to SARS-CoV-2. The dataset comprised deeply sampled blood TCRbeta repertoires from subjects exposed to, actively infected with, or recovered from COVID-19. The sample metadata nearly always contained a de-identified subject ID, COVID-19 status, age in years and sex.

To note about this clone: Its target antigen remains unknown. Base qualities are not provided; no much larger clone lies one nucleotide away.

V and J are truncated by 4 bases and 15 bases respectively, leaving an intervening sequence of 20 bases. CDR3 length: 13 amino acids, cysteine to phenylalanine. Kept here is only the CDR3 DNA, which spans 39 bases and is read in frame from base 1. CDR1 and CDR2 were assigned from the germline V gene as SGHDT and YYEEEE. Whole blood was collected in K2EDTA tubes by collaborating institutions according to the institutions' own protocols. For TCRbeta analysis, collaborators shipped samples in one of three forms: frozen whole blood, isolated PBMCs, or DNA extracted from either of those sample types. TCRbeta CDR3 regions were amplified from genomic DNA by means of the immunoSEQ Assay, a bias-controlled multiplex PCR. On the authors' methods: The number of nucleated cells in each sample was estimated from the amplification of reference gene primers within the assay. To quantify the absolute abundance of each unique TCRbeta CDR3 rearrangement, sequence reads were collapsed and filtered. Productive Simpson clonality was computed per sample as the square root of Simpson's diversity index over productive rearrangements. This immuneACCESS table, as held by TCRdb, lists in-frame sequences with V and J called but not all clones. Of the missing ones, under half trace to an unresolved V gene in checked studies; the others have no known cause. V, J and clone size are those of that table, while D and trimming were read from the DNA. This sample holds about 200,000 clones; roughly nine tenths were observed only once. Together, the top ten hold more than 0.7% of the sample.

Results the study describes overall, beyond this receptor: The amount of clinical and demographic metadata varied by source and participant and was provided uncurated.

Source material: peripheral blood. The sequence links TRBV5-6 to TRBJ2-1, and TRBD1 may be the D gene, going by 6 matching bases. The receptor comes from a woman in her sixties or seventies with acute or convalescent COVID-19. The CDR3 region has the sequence CASSPTGTQSGFF. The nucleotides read TGTGCCAGCAGCCCCACCGGGACACAGTCTGGGTTCTTC. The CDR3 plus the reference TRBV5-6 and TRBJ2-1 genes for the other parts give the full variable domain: DAGVTQSPTHLIKTRGQQVTLRCSPKSGHDTVSWYQQALGQGPQFIFQYYEEEERQRGNFPDRFSGHQFPNYSSELNVNALLLGDSALYLCASSPTGTQSGFFGPGTRLTVL.